The entry below describes one TCR beta chain. The antigen is undetermined. The data stem from a study of T cell responses to AZD1222 COVID-19 vaccine. Study details: Investigators merged groups given second doses at roughly 4 or roughly 12 weeks.

Whole-study results and caveats: No repertoire was sampled before or during the peak T cell response, only after it. Regions 160-218 and 743-854 dominated among vaccine-associated CD4 TCRs spanning spike.

V lost 1 base and J lost 8, with 8 bases in between. The CDR3 length is 12 residues. Germline V gives CDR1 LGHDT, CDR2 YNNKEL (reference sequence). Using immunoSEQ multiplex PCR, the repertoire was profiled, and TCRdb retains in-frame clones only, with some absent. The sample contains about 120,000 clones, approximately 87% of which appear only once. The receptor comes from an adult in good health. The chain carries TRBV3-1 (or the pseudogene TRBV3-2) and TRBJ1-2; possible D gene TRBD1, 5 bases. The sequencing here drew on peripheral blood, taken on day 0 of AZD1222 vaccination. The CDR3 sequence is CASSQGRVGYTF. CDR3 DNA: TGTGCCAGCAGCCAAGGCAGGGTCGGCTACACCTTC.